This T cell receptor beta chain derives from a study of T cell clones after liver transplantation (dated by TCRdb to between 2017 and 2020). In the study overall: Samples were obtained from ITN030ST, a randomized trial in which withdrawal of immunosuppression was attempted within 2 years of liver transplantation. After a pre-transplant mixed lymphocyte reaction, TCRbeta sequencing was used to pinpoint donor-reactive T cell clones, which were subsequently tracked in post-transplant blood. Third party-reactive TCRbeta sequences from pre-transplant MLRs were also identified as an antigen-independent comparator for donor-reactive sequences. Three of the eight recipients were HCV-positive; the others were transplanted for non-autoimmune, non-viral indications. The subjects received no induction therapy and were kept on standard immunosuppression until randomization at 12-24 months post-transplant. Tolerance was defined as complete immunosuppression withdrawal for at least one year with no rise in liver enzymes beyond twice the upper limit of normal. Blood samples were collected pre-transplant, pre-randomization before withdrawal, and post-randomization after either complete withdrawal or failed withdrawal. The studied cohort comprised 8 liver transplant recipients, 3 classified as tolerant and 5 as non-tolerant. The investigation overall reported the following: Conclusions were preliminary, limited by small, heterogeneous patient numbers and non-standardized post-transplant time points. When repertoire turnover was accounted for, significantly reduced detection of donor-reactive sequences was found in 7 of 8 subjects for CD4 and in 8 of 8 subjects for CD8. Without allograft tissue specimens, donor-reactive T cells may have migrated into the graft rather than being deleted. Donor-reactive sequences declined more than third party-reactive ones, suggesting partial antigen-specific deletion unrelated to withdrawal success. Low numbers of available donor cells limited the measurable donor-reactive repertoire in two subjects. In most of the 8 subjects, circulating donor-reactive CD4 TCRbeta sequences decreased significantly after transplant, regardless of tolerance or HCV status.

The CDR3 measures 18 amino acids from cysteine to phenylalanine. CDR3 DNA is the only sequence kept; it has 54 bases, read in frame from the first base. CDR1 and CDR2 are drawn from the germline V gene: LGHNA, YNFKEQ. V is trimmed back by 0 bases and J by 2 bases, and the junction contains 4 bases that no gene match accounts for. Frozen genomic DNA underwent high-throughput TCRbeta CDR3 sequencing by immunoSEQ, including PCR amplification, mapping, bias correction and internal controls. Per the original workflow: Only productive rearrangements were retained, with each unique TCRbeta sequence defined by its CDR3 nucleotide sequence together with its V and J gene. For classification of a sequence as donor-reactive, at least 5-fold expansion in CFSE-low cells relative to unstimulated pre-transplant cells and a frequency of at least 0.01% were required. Minimum frequency thresholds were set for each subject based on the unstimulated sample with the lowest template count, ensuring at least 90% detection power. Jensen-Shannon divergence between the top 1000 TCRbeta sequences post- versus pre-transplant served as the measure of repertoire turnover. Changes in detection of donor-reactive sequences were tested with two-sided Fisher's exact tests. TCRdb mirrors the immuneACCESS table, restricted to in-frame sequences. Some clones are absent from its copies; in checked studies, under half trace to an unresolved V gene, and the reason for the others is unknown. The V and J calls and the clone size are those of that table, but D and trimming were determined from the DNA. The sample data list under 35,000 clones, and around 94% of these were observed just once. The leading ten clones occupy 25% to 30% of the sample.

Unstimulated PBMCs, after thawing, were stained for CD3, CD4 and CD8 and then FACS-sorted into CD3+CD4+ and CD3+CD8+ populations. All 8 studied subjects were randomized to withdrawal of immunosuppression. The Qiagen DNeasy Blood and Tissue Kit was used to isolate genomic DNA. Regarding this clone: What antigen it recognizes has not been identified. Base-call qualities are not available, and no considerably larger clone is one nucleotide away.

The sequence was obtained from a human patient who received a liver transplant. Because of the transplant, the T cells may be the graft donor's rather than the patient's own. In this chain, TRBV4-2 is recombined with TRBJ2-7, with 16 bases matching TRBD2. Sequenced here: CD8+ T cells from blood, sampled 12 months after liver transplant. The CDR3 protein is CASSQEGLAGGLAYEQYF. DNA sequence: TGTGCCAGCAGCCAAGAGGGACTAGCGGGAGGGCTTGCCTACGAGCAGTACTTC.